This passage covers 30 T cell receptor beta chains from one sample sequenced in a study of T cell responses to AZD1222 COVID-19 vaccine. TCRdb's copy holds only in-frame clones and misses some; the assay was immunoSEQ multiplex PCR. The sample contains approximately 120,000 clones, about 89% of which appear only once. Source: peripheral blood, taken 28 days after the second AZD1222 dose. The receptors stem from an adult who received the AZD1222 COVID-19 vaccine.

This chain uses TRBV4-1 with TRBJ1-2; D may be TRBD1 (6 bases). This CDR3 has 13 amino acids. Germline CDR1 reads MGHRA; CDR2 reads YSYEKL. The germline V and J ends were trimmed by 8 bases and 2 bases, with 12 bases remaining between them. The DNA for the CDR3 is TGCGCCAGCGGGGGCGGGCCGAACTATGGCTACACCTTC. The encoded protein is CASGGGPNYGYTF.

The chain employs TRBV12-5 and TRBJ1-6; D is uncertain. The CDR3 spans 17 residues. CDR1 LGHNT and CDR2 FRNRAP come from the germline V gene. Trimming stripped 1 base from V and 0 bases from J, with 10 bases between. Written as DNA, the CDR3 is TGTGCTAGTGGTTTGGGCCTGGCTAGCTCCTATAATTCACCCCTCCACTTT. The encoded protein is CASGLGLASSYNSPLHF.

The chain links TRBV13 to TRBJ1-2; 7 bases line up with TRBD1. CDR3 length equals 13 residues. Germline values: CDR1 PRHDT, CDR2 FYEKMQ (reference sequence). V was pared by 3 bases and J by 8 bases, with 6 bases of the junction left unmatched. The CDR3 sequence: CASSFEGALGYTF. The DNA for the CDR3 is TGTGCCAGCAGCTTTGAGGGGGCGCTGGGCTACACCTTC.

This clone was seen only once. This chain connects TRBV7-9 to TRBJ1-1, with a tentative D call TRBD1 (5 bases). Looked up from germline, CDR1 is SEHNR and CDR2 is FQNEAQ (reference sequence). CDR3 length equals 15 residues. V was trimmed by 4 bases and J by 1 base, leaving 13 bases between them. The CDR3 DNA sequence: TGTGCCAGCAGCTATAGCTGGGGGGAGAACACTGAAGCTTTCTTT. Translated, it gives CASSYSWGENTEAFF.

The chain is built from TRBV5-5 and TRBJ2-1, with a possible D match to TRBD2 (5 bases). Trimming took 0 bases from V and 7 from J, leaving 11 bases between them. CDR1 is SGHKS and CDR2 is YYEKEE in the germline V gene (reference sequence). The CDR3 contains 14 residues. DNA of the CDR3: TGTGCCAGCAGCTTGGGAAGGGAGTCGAATGAGCAGTTCTTC. This gives the protein CASSLGRESNEQFF.

The chain couples TRBV5-6 to TRBJ2-5; 8 nucleotides agree with TRBD2. After removal of 4 bases from V and 4 bases from J, the junction contained 3 bases not matched to a gene. The CDR3 has 13 residues. Germline assignment: CDR1 SGHDT and CDR2 YYEEEE. CDR3 in DNA: TGTGCCAGCAGCATCGGGGGGGTAGAGACCCAGTACTTC. Translating it yields CASSIGGVETQYF.

The chain links TRBV6-1 to TRBJ2-7; perhaps TRBD2 as D (5 bases). Germline assignment: CDR1 MNHNS and CDR2 SASEGT. Trimming stripped 2 bases from V and 9 bases from J, with 14 bases between. This CDR3 has 13 amino acids. CDR3 in amino acids: CASSEYGLPGQYF. The CDR3, as DNA: TGTGCCAGCAGTGAATACGGACTTCCGGGGCAGTACTTC.

J is TRBJ2-3 and V is TRBV19, with a possible D match to TRBD2 (6 bases). Deletions cut 6 bases from V and 1 base from J, with 14 bases between. Germline V CDR1 and CDR2: LNHDA, SQIVND (reference sequence). The CDR3 consists of 15 residues. CDR3 DNA: TGTGCCAGTAGCCTTATAGGCGGGGGCACAGATACGCAGTATTTT. Amino acid sequence: CASSLIGGGTDTQYF.

J is TRBJ1-4 and V is TRBV5-1; possible D gene TRBD1, 6 bases. The V and J ends lost 7 bases and 4 bases respectively, with 14 bases between them. The CDR3 spans 14 residues. Germline-derived CDR1 and CDR2 are SGHRS and YFSETQ. CDR3 DNA sequence: TGCGCCAGCTCCAAAACAGGGCTTAATGAAAAACTGTTTTTT. Translated: CASSKTGLNEKLFF.

V and J are TRBV7-2 and TRBJ2-3; 10 bases are shared with TRBD2. V lost 2 bases, J lost 10 bases, and 6 bases stayed unmatched. The CDR3 has 14 residues. Germline V lookup: CDR1 SGHTA, CDR2 FQGNSA. The CDR3 region has the DNA TGTGCCAGCAGCTTAAGCGGGAGGGCTTGGGCGCAGTATTTT. Translation gives CASSLSGRAWAQYF.

The V call is TRBV6-4, the J call TRBJ1-2; no clear D gene. The germline V and J ends were trimmed by 0 bases and 0 bases, with 11 bases remaining between them. The germline V gene encodes CDR1 MRHNA and CDR2 SNTAGT. The CDR3 is made up of 16 amino acids. CDR3 residues: CASSDSPETPNYGYTF. The DNA of the CDR3 is TGTGCCAGCAGTGACTCCCCAGAGACCCCTAACTATGGCTACACCTTC.

This chain joins TRBV10-1 and TRBJ2-1; D gene uncertain. Looked up from germline, CDR1 is WNHNN and CDR2 is SYGVQD (reference sequence). This CDR3 comprises 15 residues. The V end was cut by 4 bases, the J end by 5 bases, with 15 bases between. CDR3 DNA sequence: TGCGCCAGCAGTGGTGAGTCGGAAAGGGACAATGAGCAGTTCTTC. It translates to CASSGESERDNEQFF.

The rearrangement joins TRBV10-3 to TRBJ2-7; 9 nucleotides align to TRBD2. From germline, CDR1 is ENHRY and CDR2 SYGVKD. The CDR3 extends over 16 amino acids. V dropped 3 bases and J dropped 2; count of bases not matched to a gene: 8. CDR3 sequence (DNA): TGTGCCATCAGTGATTTGGAGCGGGAGGTTGCCTACGAGCAGTACTTC. It specifies CAISDLEREVAYEQYF.

The chain couples TRBV3-1 (or the pseudogene TRBV3-2) to TRBJ2-1; TRBD1 or TRBD2 may be the D gene (6 bases each). Trimming shortened V by 3 bases and J by 0 bases, and 12 bases separated the two germline ends. The CDR3 sequence is 16 residues long. Germline CDR1 and CDR2: LGHDT and YNNKEL (reference sequence). The CDR3 spells CASSHRGASSYNEQFF. Here the CDR3 DNA reads TGTGCCAGCAGCCATAGGGGGGCAAGCTCCTACAATGAGCAGTTCTTC.

The chain links TRBV9 to TRBJ2-1; 10 nucleotides agree with TRBD2. The V gene end was trimmed by 0 bases and the J gene end by 3 bases; junction bases not matched to a gene: 6. Germline CDR1 SGDLS, CDR2 YYNGEE. The CDR3 has 17 residues. CDR3 sequence reads: CASSVGSASGGYNEQFF. DNA for the CDR3: TGTGCCAGCAGCGTAGGATCGGCTAGCGGGGGCTACAATGAGCAGTTCTTC. Full variable domain (outside the CDR3, taken from reference TRBV9 and TRBJ2-1): DSGVTQTPKHLITATGQRVTLRCSPRSGDLSVYWYQQSLDQGLQFLIQYYNGEERAKGNILERFSAQQFPDLHSELNLSSLELGDSALYFCASSVGSASGGYNEQFFGPGTRLTVL.

The table lists this clone with a count of one. The chain carries TRBV10-2 and TRBJ2-3, with 10 bases lining up with TRBD2. Germline CDR1 reads WSHSY; CDR2 reads SAAADI. CDR3 length equals 15 residues. Trimming at V came to 7 bases and at J to 5 bases, leaving 9 bases not matched to a gene. The CDR3 spells CASKKAGGPRDTQYF. The CDR3 DNA is TGCGCCAGCAAAAAAGCGGGAGGGCCGAGAGATACGCAGTATTTT.

This chain connects TRBV7-3 to TRBJ2-1; the match to TRBD2 covers 13 bases. The CDR3 sequence is 16 residues long. Germline V lookup: CDR1 SGHTA, CDR2 FQGTGA. V lost 3 bases and J lost 8; bases outside the gene matches: 7. CDR3 region: CASSLGLAGNRDEQFF. CDR3 nucleotides: TGTGCCAGCAGCTTGGGACTAGCGGGAAATCGAGATGAGCAGTTCTTC.

The chain combines TRBV29-1 with TRBJ2-5; no definite D call. Per the germline V gene, CDR1 is SQVTM and CDR2 is ANQGSEA. The V and J ends lost 6 bases and 3 bases respectively, with 5 bases between them. The CDR3 runs to 10 residues. The CDR3 coding sequence is TGCAGCGTCTGGGAAGAGACCCAGTACTTC. This encodes CSVWEETQYF.

The chain couples TRBV2 to TRBJ2-1; 10 bases match TRBD1. Germline V gene data show CDR1 as SNHLY and CDR2 as FYNNEI. Trimming removed 10 bases from V and 8 bases from J; junction bases left unmatched: 14. The CDR3 extends over 15 amino acids. CDR3 in DNA: TGTGCCAACTTAGGTGGGACAGGGGTCGGTGATGAGCAGTTCTTC. Amino acids: CANLGGTGVGDEQFF.

V is TRBV7-9 and J is TRBJ2-3; D not certain. The CDR3 contains 15 residues. The V gene lost 5 bases and the J gene lost 3 bases, with 15 bases spanning the gap. CDR1 is SEHNR, CDR2 FQNEAQ, per germline (reference sequence). For the CDR3, the DNA is TGTGCCAGCAGCACCTACGGTAGCCCGACAGATACGCAGTATTTT. Translating it yields CASSTYGSPTDTQYF.

This clone appeared a few times. The V and J genes are TRBV27 and TRBJ2-2; 16 bases match TRBD2. V was pared by 7 bases and J by 6 bases, with 11 bases of the junction left unmatched. Germline values: CDR1 MNHEY, CDR2 SMNVEV (reference sequence). This CDR3 spans 18 amino acids. The CDR3 region is CASTPAGLAGGKAGELFF. CDR3 coding DNA: TGTGCCAGCACTCCCGCGGGACTAGCGGGGGGGAAGGCCGGGGAGCTGTTTTTT.

This rearrangement joins TRBV5-1 to TRBJ2-5; D unresolved. There are 15 residues in the CDR3. The germline CDR1 and CDR2 sequences are SGHRS and YFSETQ. The ends were cut back, 2 bases at V and 0 bases at J, with 11 bases in the middle. The CDR3 loop is CASSFSQLYQETQYF. CDR3 in DNA: TGCGCCAGCAGCTTTAGCCAGCTGTACCAAGAGACCCAGTACTTC.

J is TRBJ1-4 and V is TRBV7-3, with D unresolved. The CDR3 loop spans 15 amino acids. V was pared by 2 bases and J by 5 bases, with 12 bases between. Germline V lookup: CDR1 SGHTA, CDR2 FQGTGA. The CDR3 loop reads CASSLQPGGNEKLFF. The CDR3 coding sequence is TGTGCCAGCAGCTTACAACCGGGCGGAAATGAAAAACTGTTTTTT. The whole variable domain, remainder taken from reference TRBV7-3 and TRBJ1-4, is GAGVSQTPSNKVTEKGKYVELRCDPISGHTALYWYRQSLGQGPEFLIYFQGTGAADDSGLPNDRFFAVRPEGSVSTLKIQRTERGDSAVYLCASSLQPGGNEKLFFGSGTQLSVL.

The table lists this clone with a count of one. This chain joins TRBV28 and TRBJ1-5; TRBD1 agrees at 9 bases. V lost 2 bases to trimming and J lost 6 bases; unmatched junction nucleotides: 5. CDR3 length: 15 residues. CDR1 MDHEN and CDR2 SYDVKM come from the germline V gene. The CDR3 nucleotides read TGTGCCAGCAGTTTAACCGGGACAGGGAGTCAGCCCCAGCATTTT. Protein product: CASSLTGTGSQPQHF. Variable domain in full (rest from reference TRBV28 and TRBJ1-5): DVKVTQSSRYLVKRTGEKVFLECVQDMDHENMFWYRQDPGLGLRLIYFSYDVKMKEKGDIPEGYSVSREKKERFSLILESASTNQTSMYLCASSLTGTGSQPQHFGDGTRLSIL.

This sequence joins TRBV5-8 and TRBJ1-3; no clear D gene. The germline CDR1 and CDR2 sequences are SGHTS and YDEGEE. The length of the CDR3 is 13 residues. The germline V and J ends were trimmed by 1 base and 0 bases, with 2 bases remaining between them. CDR3 bases: TGTGCCAGCAGCTTGAGCTCTGGAAACACCATATATTTT. This gives the protein CASSLSSGNTIYF.

This sequence joins TRBV5-8 and TRBJ1-1; 7 bases are shared with TRBD1. J was trimmed by 2 bases and V by 3 bases; bases with no gene match: 7. CDR1 and CDR2 from the germline V gene are SGHTS and YDEGEE. The CDR3 length is 15 residues. For the CDR3, the DNA is TGTGCCAGCAGCTCCCGAGGGGGCCGAAACACTGAAGCTTTCTTT. Protein: CASSSRGGRNTEAFF.

This chain joins TRBV20-1 and TRBJ1-2, with D unclear. Germline V gene data show CDR1 as DFQATT and CDR2 as SNEGSKA (reference sequence). This CDR3 has 13 residues. The germline V and J ends were trimmed by 3 bases and 2 bases, with 10 bases remaining between them. CDR3 protein: CSASGINNYGYTF. CDR3 coding DNA: TGCAGTGCTAGTGGGATTAACAACTATGGCTACACCTTC.

The chain is built from TRBV3-1 (or the pseudogene TRBV3-2) and TRBJ2-3, with 9 nucleotides matching TRBD2. Germline trimming cut 1 base from V and 5 bases from J; bases unmatched to any gene: 4. There are 15 residues in the CDR3. CDR1 and CDR2 (germline): LGHDT, YNNKEL (reference sequence). For the CDR3, the DNA is TGTGCCAGCAGCCAAGGAAGCGGGGGGATAGATACGCAGTATTTT. Amino acids: CASSQGSGGIDTQYF.

This clone has just one count. The J gene is TRBJ1-5, the V gene TRBV6-2 or TRBV6-3, with a weak D call TRBD1 (6 bases). Trimming cost V 6 bases and J 5 bases, with 20 bases left between them. CDR3 length: 16 amino acids. Germline V gene sequence: CDR1 MNHEY, CDR2 SVGEGT. Written as DNA, the CDR3 is TGTGCCAGCAGCTCCAGCCAGCCTGGGGGGCATCAGCCCCAGCATTTT. Its protein is CASSSSQPGGHQPQHF.

The chain couples TRBV7-9 to TRBJ2-2, with 7 bases that match TRBD2. V trimming: 0 bases; J trimming: 0 bases; junction bases outside the gene matches: 1. The CDR3 length is 16 residues. CDR1 SEHNR and CDR2 FQNEAQ come from the germline V gene (reference sequence). The CDR3 is CASSLAGGPNTGELFF. DNA of the CDR3: TGTGCCAGCAGCTTAGCGGGAGGGCCGAACACCGGGGAGCTGTTTTTT.